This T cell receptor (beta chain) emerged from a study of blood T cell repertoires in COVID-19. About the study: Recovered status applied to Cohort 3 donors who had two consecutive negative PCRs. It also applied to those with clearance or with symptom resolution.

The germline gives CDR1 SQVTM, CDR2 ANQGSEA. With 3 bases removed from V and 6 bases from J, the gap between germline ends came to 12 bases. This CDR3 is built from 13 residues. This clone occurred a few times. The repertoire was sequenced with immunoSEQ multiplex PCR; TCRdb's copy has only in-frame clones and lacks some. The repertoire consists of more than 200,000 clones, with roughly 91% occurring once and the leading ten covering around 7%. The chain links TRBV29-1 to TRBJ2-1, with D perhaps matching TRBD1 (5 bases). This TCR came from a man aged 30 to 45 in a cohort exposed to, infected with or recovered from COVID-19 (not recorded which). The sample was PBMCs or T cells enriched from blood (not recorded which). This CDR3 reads CSVDPGDSNEQFF. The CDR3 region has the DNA TGCAGCGTTGACCCTGGAGACAGCAATGAGCAGTTCTTC.